The next 20 T cell receptor beta chains were all read from a single sample in a study of breast tumors, draining lymph nodes, adjacent tissues. Each CDR3 protein gets one entry after TCRdb re-called the multiplex PCR reads with MiXCR. This sample yields around 140,000 distinct CDR3 sequences, of which about a fifth are seen a single time; under 3% belongs to the top ten. Breast cancer patients provided tissue from their axillary draining lymph nodes. Sequences were obtained from axillary lymph node tissue. The source of these receptors is a female donor with breast cancer. Some clones in this sample may be carry-over from other donors' samples.

About this clonotype: It may be a read error: a sequence one base away is much more abundant. This chain uses TRBV7-9 with TRBJ2-7; D is perhaps TRBD2 (6 bases). The CDR3 has 13 amino acids. The germline CDR1 and CDR2 sequences are SEHNR and FQNEAQ (reference sequence). The CDR3 region has the DNA TGTTCCAGCAGCTTTCCCGGGAGACCCGAGCAGTACTTC. As protein: CSSSFPGRPEQYF.

At least ten counts were recorded for this clonotype. The chain couples TRBV7-2 to TRBJ2-7; TRBD2 aligns across 8 bases. Germline assignment: CDR1 SGHTA and CDR2 FQGNSA. The J segment lost 3 bases and the V segment lost 5 bases, leaving 6 bases of the junction unmatched. This CDR3 has 14 amino acids. The CDR3 loop is CASSRSGKGYEQYF. DNA of the CDR3: TGTGCCAGCAGCCGTAGCGGGAAGGGCTACGAGCAGTACTTC.

This clonotype was counted at least ten times. The rearrangement links TRBV30 to TRBJ2-3, with 7 bases lining up with TRBD1. The CDR3 runs to 13 residues. With 5 bases clipped from V and 6 bases from J, the junction kept 8 bases outside the gene matches. Germline values: CDR1 GTSNPN, CDR2 SVGIG (reference sequence). The CDR3 nucleotides read TGTGCCTGGGGCCCTATACAGGGGGATACGCAGTATTTT. Protein: CAWGPIQGDTQYF.

For this clonotype: It may be a read error: a sequence one base away is much more abundant. The CDR3 DNA reads as TGTGCCAGCAGCTTACGGAGCGGTAGCGTCCACGAGCAGTACTTC. This codes for CASSLRSGSVHEQYF. V is TRBV13 and J is TRBJ2-7; tentatively, D is TRBD2 (5 bases). V was pared by 2 bases and J by 5 bases, with 16 bases between. The CDR3 spans 15 residues. Germline V gene lookup returns CDR1 PRHDT and CDR2 FYEKMQ (reference sequence).

In this sample, this clonotype turned up many times. The V call is TRBV19, the J call TRBJ2-7, with 7 nucleotides matching TRBD1. Looked up from germline, CDR1 is LNHDA and CDR2 is SQIVND (reference sequence). Trimming at V came to 4 bases and at J to 4 bases, leaving 4 bases not matched to a gene. The CDR3 has 13 amino acids. The CDR3, as DNA: TGTGCCAGTAGTAGAGTGACAGGGTACGAGCAGTACTTC. Translation gives CASSRVTGYEQYF.

The sample holds many counts of this clonotype. This chain connects TRBV7-3 to TRBJ2-1, with D perhaps matching TRBD2 (5 bases). This CDR3 has 15 residues. CDR1 is SGHTA and CDR2 is FQGTGA in the germline V gene. Trimming stripped 1 base from V and 4 bases from J, with 11 bases between. Here the CDR3 reads CASSLNSVPYNEQFF. CDR3 nucleotides: TGTGCCAGCAGCTTAAATAGCGTACCTTACAATGAGCAGTTCTTC.

This clonotype was counted many times. The chain combines TRBV12-3 or TRBV12-4 with TRBJ2-1, with TRBD1 matching 9 bases. V was clipped by 2 bases and J by 9 bases; unmatched bases: 8. The CDR3 has 15 amino acids. The CDR3 spells CASSLNRGPQGEQFF. CDR3 bases: TGTGCCAGCAGTTTAAACAGGGGGCCTCAGGGTGAGCAGTTCTTC.

This clonotype was recorded at least ten times. The genes are TRBV12-3 or TRBV12-4 and TRBJ2-3, with D uncertain. The V end was cut by 7 bases, the J end by 2 bases, with 13 bases between. The CDR3 is 14 residues long. DNA of the CDR3: TGTGCCAGCACCGTGGGCACCTTCACAGATACGCAGTATTTT. Its protein product is CASTVGTFTDTQYF.

This clonotype was detected ten times or more. The genes are TRBV9 and TRBJ2-1; a weak D match, TRBD1 (6 bases). V shed 0 bases and J shed 4 bases, with 11 bases lying between them. Germline lookup yields CDR1 SGDLS and CDR2 YYNGEE. This CDR3 region has 15 residues. As DNA, the CDR3 is TGTGCCAGCAGCGTAGGTCCGGACAGTTACAATGAGCAGTTCTTC. Residues: CASSVGPDSYNEQFF.

This clonotype was counted many times. Here the CDR3 reads CATSDLAGDSNEQFF. In nucleotides, the CDR3 is TGTGCCACCAGTGATTTAGCGGGAGATTCCAATGAGCAGTTCTTC. The chain couples TRBV24-1 to TRBJ2-1; 8 bases match TRBD2. Trimming at V came to 1 base and at J to 6 bases, leaving 4 bases not matched to a gene. Germline V gives CDR1 KGHDR, CDR2 SFDVKD. The CDR3 loop spans 15 amino acids.

This clonotype occurred many times. V gene TRBV24-1 combines with J gene TRBJ2-1; D gene ambiguous. V was shortened by 8 bases and J by 0 bases, with 7 bases between the two germline ends. CDR1 KGHDR and CDR2 SFDVKD come from the germline V gene. This CDR3 has 13 amino acids. CDR3: CATKASSYNEQFF. The CDR3 nucleotides read TGTGCCACCAAGGCTAGCTCCTACAATGAGCAGTTCTTC.

This clonotype showed up just once. A clone one base away is much larger, so this may be a read error. This rearrangement joins TRBV3-1 to TRBJ2-7, with D possibly being TRBD1 (5 bases). Germline V gene lookup returns CDR1 LGHDT and CDR2 YNNKEL (reference sequence). The V end lost 1 base, the J end lost 5 bases, and 15 bases lay between the germline ends. This CDR3 is 15 amino acids long. DNA for the CDR3: TGTGCCAGCAGCCAAGGGGCTCAGGGTCGCCACGAGCAGTACTTC. Its protein product is CASSQGAQGRHEQYF.

A word on this clonotype: A much larger clonotype is one base distant, so this may be a read error. J is TRBJ1-2 and V is TRBV30; no clear D. CDR3 length: 11 amino acids. Germline V gives CDR1 GTSNPN, CDR2 SVGIG (reference sequence). The V and J ends lost 0 bases and 8 bases respectively, with 7 bases between them. The CDR3 DNA sequence: TGTGCCTGGAGTGTGGTTGAAGGCTACACCTTC. This codes for CAWSVVEGYTF.

This clonotype occurred many times. The chain uses TRBV7-6 and TRBJ2-1; perhaps TRBD1 as D (6 bases). CDR1 and CDR2 from the germline V gene are SGHVS and FNYEAQ. Deletions cut 5 bases from V and 6 bases from J, with 14 bases between. This CDR3 is built from 14 residues. The CDR3 coding sequence is TGTGCCAGCAGCGCACGGACAGACTCCAATGAGCAGTTCTTC. It encodes CASSARTDSNEQFF. The variable domain in full, with the rest retrieved from reference TRBV7-6 and TRBJ2-1, is GAGVSQSPRYKVTKRGQDVALRCDPISGHVSLYWYRQALGQGPEFLTYFNYEAQQDKSGLPNDRFSAERPEGSISTLTIQRTEQRDSAMYRCASSARTDSNEQFFGPGTRLTVL.

This clonotype was observed at least ten times. V gene TRBV5-5 combines with J gene TRBJ2-3; D is perhaps TRBD1 or TRBD2 (6 bases each). The CDR3 covers 16 residues. From germline, CDR1 is SGHKS and CDR2 YYEKEE (reference sequence). V lost 0 bases to trimming and J lost 3 bases, with 14 bases between them. CDR3 protein: CASSLGGGSVTDTQYF. CDR3 DNA sequence: TGTGCCAGCAGCTTGGGAGGGGGGAGTGTTACAGATACGCAGTATTTT.

This chain connects TRBV7-2 to TRBJ2-7, with D perhaps given as TRBD1 or TRBD2 (5 bases each). The CDR3 sequence is 14 residues long. Germline CDR1 is SGHTA and CDR2 is FQGNSA. Trimming left V 3 bases short and J 2 bases short, with 11 bases between. The CDR3 DNA sequence: TGTGCCAGCAGCTTTATCCGGGACCCCTACGAGCAGTACTTC. Translated, it gives CASSFIRDPYEQYF.

This clonotype has a count of ten or more. The chain couples TRBV30 to TRBJ1-6; D call uncertain. V shed 2 bases and J shed 0 bases, with 11 bases lying between them. CDR1 and CDR2 (germline): GTSNPN, SVGIG (reference sequence). This CDR3 contains 16 residues. CDR3 nucleotide sequence: TGTGCCTGGAGTCGTCACAGTAACTCCTATAATTCACCCCTCCACTTT. This encodes CAWSRHSNSYNSPLHF.

This clonotype has at least ten counts. The J gene is TRBJ2-3, the V gene TRBV20-1; 7 nucleotides align to TRBD2. Per germline, CDR1 DFQATT and CDR2 SNEGSKA (reference sequence). The CDR3 totals 15 residues. V lost 0 bases to trimming and J lost 3 bases; unmatched junction nucleotides: 6. The chain's CDR3 is CSAREGRAGTDTQYF. The CDR3 nucleotides are TGCAGTGCTAGAGAGGGGAGGGCCGGGACAGATACGCAGTATTTT.

This clonotype appeared many times. The chain couples TRBV5-1 to TRBJ2-7; 8 nucleotides agree with TRBD1. V lost 4 bases, J lost 2 bases, and 8 bases stayed unmatched. Germline assignment: CDR1 SGHRS and CDR2 YFSETQ. The length of the CDR3 is 15 residues. The chain's CDR3 is CASSGDRGHTYEQYF. The DNA of the CDR3 is TGCGCCAGCAGCGGTGACAGGGGACATACCTACGAGCAGTACTTC.

This clonotype came up many times. The gene calls are TRBV7-2 and TRBJ2-1; tentatively, D is TRBD2 (6 bases). The germline gives CDR1 SGHTA, CDR2 FQGNSA. V was pared by 7 bases and J by 2 bases, with 15 bases between. CDR3 length equals 15 residues. CDR3 loop: CASNRRGGTYNEQFF. CDR3 nucleotide sequence: TGTGCCAGCAACCGGCGGGGCGGGACCTACAATGAGCAGTTCTTC.